This T cell receptor (beta chain) stems from a study of blood T cells in healthy people across ages (dated by TCRdb to about 2015). Context from the whole study: In model experiments, template switching captured about one uniquely barcoded TCR beta cDNA molecule for every two T cells. To track age-related changes in TCR beta repertoire diversity, the study relied on deep sequencing normalized with unique cDNA molecular identifiers. The donors were split into four age groups: young (average around 15 years), middle-aged (more than 35), aged (roughly 60) and long-lived (roughly 77). Donors of different ages were randomly distributed across sequencing lanes to avoid experimental bias. Using the same blood draw, the study looked at two additional independent replicas of 1 million unique cDNA reads for two donors, one aged 18 to 30 and the other aged 80 or older. Broader findings and caveats from the paper: There was a strong correlation between observed TCR beta diversity and the percentage of naive T cells measured by flow cytometry. Because the CMV infection status of the donors was unknown, age-related changes in expanded clonotypes may potentially have been confounded. Estimates of total diversity based on one million sequenced T cells were considered lower bounds and underestimates. Since profiling was done on bulk unsorted PBMCs, naive and antigen-experienced compartments could not be conclusively compared. As age increased, observed TCR beta diversity per million T cells dropped in a roughly linear way, and a significant reduction was already evident by age 40. Compared with the aged group, more naive CD4+ T cells, fewer expanded clones and increased TCR diversity were shown by the long-lived group, suggesting age selection.

The donors were 40 or so Caucasian individuals from Russia, aged roughly 6 to 90 years, who were systemically healthy. Each donor gave about 10 milliliters of peripheral blood, drawn into EDTA-treated Vacutainer tubes. PBMCs were isolated by Ficoll-Paque density-gradient centrifugation, with at least 6 million obtained per sample. Total RNA was extracted from PBMCs with Trizol reagent, with at least 5 micrograms obtained per sample. For every donor, flow cytometry on a PBMC aliquot measured the percentage of naive CD45RAhigh/CD27high T cells. This clonotype was found once. This receptor's antigen is unknown. No base quality values were provided; no much bigger clone lies one nucleotide off. A single read constitutes weak evidence. Library preparation used 5' RACE. Sequenced using an Illumina HiSeq 2500. A second PCR of about 6 to 11 cycles was run with a J-beta primer mix and a sample-barcoded 5' primer. A template-switch 5' adaptor carrying 12 random nucleotides introduced a unique molecular identifier onto each TCR beta cDNA molecule. Each sample yielded at least 3 million CDR3-containing paired-end reads. First-strand cDNA was synthesized from all RNA with the Mint cDNA synthesis kit, primed by a TRBC-specific oligonucleotide. Following uracil-DNA glycosylase treatment, all cDNA underwent a first 18-cycle PCR with the universal primers M1SS and BC2_uni_R. The original methods were these. For normalization, 1 million high-quality reads were randomly selected from each sample, with every read carrying a distinct molecular identifier. Reads with shared molecular identifiers were discarded instead of being binned into consensus sequences. CDR3 identification, clonotype clustering and error correction used MiTCR with a Q25 quality threshold and the strictest error-elimination algorithm. Lower-bound total TCR beta diversity was estimated with a nonparametric unseen species model using Euler transformation. TCRdb's own reprocessing of the public reads used fastp at Q25 and MiXCR and kept productive beta chains. One record per CDR3 amino acid sequence lists the most common genes and DNA. For this entry, the V and J calls and clone size follow TCRdb and not the study's own pipeline. The sample table lists around 800,000 distinct CDR3 sequences, about 42% of them with a count of one. The top ten clonotypes cover around 18% of the sample.

From its cysteine to its phenylalanine, the CDR3 spans 14 amino acids. Of all the DNA, just the CDR3 is kept, 42 bases in frame from base 1. As encoded in the germline V gene, CDR1 is SNHLY while CDR2 is FYNNEI. Trimming accounts for 5 bases at V and 6 bases at J, while the number of junction bases matched to no gene is 5. The sequenced sample was blood. The chain links TRBV2 with TRBJ2-5; TRBD2 agrees with 11 junctional bases. This receptor was taken from a man in his 60s in good health. Here is the DNA: TGTGCCAGCAGTCCTACTAGCGGGGGAAAGACCCAGTACTTC. Its translation reads: CASSPTSGGKTQYF.